This record concerns one T cell receptor (beta chain) sequence. Its cognate antigen is unknown. The sample belongs to a study of cytomegalovirus exposure and HLA in healthy donors. Points from the study as a whole: Evidence from a later analysis indicated that most CMV-associated TCR beta chains looked HLA-restricted. A later analysis reportedly found that, within productive TCRs, an Asian-associated ancestry cluster had fewer N-insertions than the mean observed across the roughly 700 donors. Both high specificity and high sensitivity reportedly marked the classifier's diagnosis of cytomegalovirus status. For most subjects, TCR beta sequences were reported to predict HLA-A and HLA-B alleles with accuracy.

Trimming removed 1 base from V and 5 bases from J; junction bases left unmatched: 8. Germline CDR1 MDHEN, CDR2 SYDVKM. The CDR3 covers 17 residues. The primer mix had 60 Vbeta and 13 Jbeta primers. The assay was immunoSEQ multiplex PCR, and TCRdb's table has in-frame clones only and misses some. Altogether about 180,000 clones are present, 65% to 80% being singletons, with the ten largest covering around 0.74%. V gene TRBV28 combines with J gene TRBJ2-2; TRBD2 aligns across 9 bases. This sequence originates from a woman between 40 and 55 years old in good health and CMV-seronegative. Specimen: PBMCs. In DNA, the CDR3 is TGTGCCAGCAGTTTATTTTCTAGCGGGACTGGGACCGGGGAGCTGTTTTTT. Amino acids: CASSLFSSGTGTGELFF.